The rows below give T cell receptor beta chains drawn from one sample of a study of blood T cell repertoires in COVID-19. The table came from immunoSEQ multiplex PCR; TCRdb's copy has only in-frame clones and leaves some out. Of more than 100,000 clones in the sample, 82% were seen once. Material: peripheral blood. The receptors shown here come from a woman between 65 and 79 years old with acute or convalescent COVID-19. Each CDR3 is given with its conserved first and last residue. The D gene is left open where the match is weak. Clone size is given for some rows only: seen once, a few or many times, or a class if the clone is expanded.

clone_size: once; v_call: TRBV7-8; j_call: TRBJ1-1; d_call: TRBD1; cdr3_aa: CASSKDRVATEAFF; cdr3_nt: TGTGCCAGCAGCAAAGACAGGGTCGCCACTGAAGCTTTCTTT
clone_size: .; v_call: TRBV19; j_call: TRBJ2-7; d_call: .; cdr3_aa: CASSARGVTSYEQYF; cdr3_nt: TGTGCCAGTAGTGCCCGCGGGGTGACTTCCTACGAGCAGTACTTC
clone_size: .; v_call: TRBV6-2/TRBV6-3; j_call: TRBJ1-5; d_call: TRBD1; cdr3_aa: CASSLPGQGNQPQHF; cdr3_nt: TGTGCCAGCAGTTTACCGGGACAGGGGAATCAGCCCCAGCATTTT
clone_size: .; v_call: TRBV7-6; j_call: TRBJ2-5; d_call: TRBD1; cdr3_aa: CASSATRGQGQETQYF; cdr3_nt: TGTGCCAGCAGCGCCACCCGCGGACAGGGCCAAGAGACCCAGTACTTC
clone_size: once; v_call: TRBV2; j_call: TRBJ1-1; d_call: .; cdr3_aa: CASRTGVLTEAFF; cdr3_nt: TGTGCCAGCAGGACCGGGGTATTAACTGAAGCTTTCTTT
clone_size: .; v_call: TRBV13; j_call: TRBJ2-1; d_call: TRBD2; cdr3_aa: CASSLASGGNNEQFF; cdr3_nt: TGTGCCAGCAGCTTGGCTAGCGGGGGTAACAATGAGCAGTTCTTC
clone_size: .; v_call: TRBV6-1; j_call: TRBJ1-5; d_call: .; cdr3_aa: CASSGRQANSNQPQHF; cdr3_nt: TGTGCCAGCAGTGGTAGACAGGCTAATAGCAATCAGCCCCAGCATTTT
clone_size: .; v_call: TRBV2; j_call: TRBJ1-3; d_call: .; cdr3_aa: CASKQETGNTIYF; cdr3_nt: TGTGCCAGCAAACAAGAAACTGGAAACACCATATATTTT
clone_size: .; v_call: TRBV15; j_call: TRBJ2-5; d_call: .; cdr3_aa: CATSRVQGGETQYF; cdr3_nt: TGTGCCACCAGCAGAGTTCAGGGTGGAGAGACCCAGTACTTC
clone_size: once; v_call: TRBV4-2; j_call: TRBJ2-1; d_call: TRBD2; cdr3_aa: CASSQDIGGGYNEQFF; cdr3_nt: TGTGCCAGCAGCCAAGATATCGGCGGGGGTTACAATGAGCAGTTCTTC
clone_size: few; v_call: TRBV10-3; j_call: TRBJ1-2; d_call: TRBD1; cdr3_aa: CAITLGQGSGGYTF; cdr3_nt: TGTGCCATCACCTTGGGACAGGGATCCGGTGGCTACACCTTC
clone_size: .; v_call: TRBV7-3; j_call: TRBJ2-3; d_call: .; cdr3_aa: CASSSGVKDTQYF; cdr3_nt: TGTGCCAGCAGCTCAGGGGTCAAGGACACGCAGTATTTT
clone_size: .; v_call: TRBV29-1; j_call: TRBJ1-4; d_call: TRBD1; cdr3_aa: CSAGDRDDEKLFF; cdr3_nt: TGCAGCGCCGGGGACAGGGACGATGAAAAACTGTTTTTT
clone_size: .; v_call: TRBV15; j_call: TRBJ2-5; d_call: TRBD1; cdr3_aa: CATSRELRTLRGRETQYF; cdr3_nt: TGTGCCACCAGCAGAGAGCTCAGGACTTTGAGGGGGCGAGAGACCCAGTACTTC
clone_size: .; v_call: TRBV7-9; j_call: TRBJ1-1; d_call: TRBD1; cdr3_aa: CASSLAGTGMNTEAFF; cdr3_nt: TGTGCCAGCAGCTTAGCCGGGACAGGGATGAACACTGAAGCTTTCTTT
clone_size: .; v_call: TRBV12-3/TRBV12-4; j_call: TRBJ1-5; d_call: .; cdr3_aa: CASSPGLDQPQHF; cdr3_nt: TGTGCCAGCAGCCCGGGGTTGGATCAGCCCCAGCATTTT
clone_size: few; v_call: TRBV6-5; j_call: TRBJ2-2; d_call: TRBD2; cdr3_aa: CASSYGTTNGELFF; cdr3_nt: TGTGCCAGCAGTTACGGGACTACCAACGGGGAGCTGTTTTTT
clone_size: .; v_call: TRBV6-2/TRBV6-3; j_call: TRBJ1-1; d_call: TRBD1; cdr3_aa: CASSYRQNRGWNTEAFF; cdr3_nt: TGTGCCAGCAGTTACCGACAAAACAGGGGGTGGAACACTGAAGCTTTCTTT
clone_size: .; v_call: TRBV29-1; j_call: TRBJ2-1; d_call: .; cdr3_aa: CSVVSTVYNEQFF; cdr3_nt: TGCAGCGTTGTGTCAACAGTTTACAATGAGCAGTTCTTC
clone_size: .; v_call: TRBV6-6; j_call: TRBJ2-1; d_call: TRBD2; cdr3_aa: CASSLLAGGFNEQFF; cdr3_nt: TGTGCCAGCAGTTTACTAGCGGGGGGGTTCAATGAGCAGTTCTTC
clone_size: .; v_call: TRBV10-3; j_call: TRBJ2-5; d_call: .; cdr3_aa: CAISESGGRETQYF; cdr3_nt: TGTGCCATCAGTGAGTCTGGGGGCCGGGAGACCCAGTACTTC
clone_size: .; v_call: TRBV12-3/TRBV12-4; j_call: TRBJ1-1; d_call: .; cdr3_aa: CASSRQMNTEAFF; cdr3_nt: TGTGCCAGCAGCCGACAGATGAACACTGAAGCTTTCTTT
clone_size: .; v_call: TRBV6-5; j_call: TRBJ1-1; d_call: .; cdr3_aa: CASSPYIQALTEAFF; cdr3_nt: TGTGCCAGCAGTCCCTATATCCAAGCTCTGACTGAAGCTTTCTTT
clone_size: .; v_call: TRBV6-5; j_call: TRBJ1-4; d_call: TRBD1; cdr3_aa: CASRGDRVALFF; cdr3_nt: TGTGCCAGCAGGGGCGACAGGGTTGCACTGTTTTTT
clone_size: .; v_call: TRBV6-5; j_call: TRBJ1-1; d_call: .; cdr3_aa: CASSYGEGRSTEAFF; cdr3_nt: TGTGCCAGCAGTTACGGGGAGGGGAGGAGCACTGAAGCTTTCTTT
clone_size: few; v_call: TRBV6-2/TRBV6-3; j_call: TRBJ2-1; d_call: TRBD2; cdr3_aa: CASSYSASSGGAKYNEQFF; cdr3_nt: TGTGCCAGCAGTTATTCGGCCTCTAGCGGGGGGGCCAAGTACAATGAGCAGTTCTTC
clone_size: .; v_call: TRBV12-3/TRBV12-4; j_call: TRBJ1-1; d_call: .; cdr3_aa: CASSFSVTEAFF; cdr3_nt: TGTGCCAGCAGTTTTTCGGTCACTGAAGCTTTCTTT
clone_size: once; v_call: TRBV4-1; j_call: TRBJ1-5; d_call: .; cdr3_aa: CASSQFAGNQPQHF; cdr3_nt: TGCGCCAGCAGCCAATTTGCGGGCAATCAGCCCCAGCATTTT
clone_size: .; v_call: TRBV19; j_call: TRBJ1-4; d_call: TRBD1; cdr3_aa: CASSIQGQSEKLFF; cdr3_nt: TGTGCCAGTAGTATACAGGGACAGTCTGAAAAACTGTTTTTT
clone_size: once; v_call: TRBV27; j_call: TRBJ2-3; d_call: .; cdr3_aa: CASTRGQGPKTDTQYF; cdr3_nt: TGTGCCAGCACCCGTGGTCAGGGGCCGAAAACAGATACGCAGTATTTT
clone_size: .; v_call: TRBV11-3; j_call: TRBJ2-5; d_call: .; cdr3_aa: CASSLAQFQETQYF; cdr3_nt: TGTGCCAGCAGCTTAGCCCAGTTCCAAGAGACCCAGTACTTC
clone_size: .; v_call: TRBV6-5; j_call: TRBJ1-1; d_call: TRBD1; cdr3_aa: CASSYSGQVKTEAFF; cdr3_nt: TGTGCCAGCAGTTACTCGGGACAGGTTAAAACTGAAGCTTTCTTT
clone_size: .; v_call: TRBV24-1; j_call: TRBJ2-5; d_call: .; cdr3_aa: CATSAYRGGRWETQYF; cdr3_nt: TGTGCCACCAGTGCCTACCGGGGTGGGCGTTGGGAGACCCAGTACTTC
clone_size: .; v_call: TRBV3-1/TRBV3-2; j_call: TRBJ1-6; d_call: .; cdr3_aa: CASSQDLVGGNSPLHF; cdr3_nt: TGTGCCAGCAGCCAAGATCTTGTCGGGGGGAATTCACCCCTCCACTTT
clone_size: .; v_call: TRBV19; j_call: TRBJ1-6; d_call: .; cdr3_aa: CASSMRQQHNSPLHF; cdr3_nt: TGTGCCAGTAGTATGCGTCAACAGCATAATTCACCCCTCCACTTT
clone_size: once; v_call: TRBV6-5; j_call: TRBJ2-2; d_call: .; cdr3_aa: CASSPGTTNTGELFF; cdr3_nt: TGTGCCAGCAGTCCCGGGACAACGAACACCGGGGAGCTGTTTTTT
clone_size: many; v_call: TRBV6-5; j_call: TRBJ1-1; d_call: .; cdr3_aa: CASSYLQGNTEAFF; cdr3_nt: TGTGCCAGCAGTTACCTACAGGGGAACACTGAAGCTTTCTTT
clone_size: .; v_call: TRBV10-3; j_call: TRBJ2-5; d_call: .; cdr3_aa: CAISDRGGAQETQYF; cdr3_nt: TGTGCCATCAGTGATAGGGGGGGGGCCCAAGAGACCCAGTACTTC
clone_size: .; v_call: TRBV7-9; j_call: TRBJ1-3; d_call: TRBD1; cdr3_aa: CASSRDSGQPYF; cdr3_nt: TGTGCCAGCAGCCGAGACTCGGGACAGCCGTATTTT
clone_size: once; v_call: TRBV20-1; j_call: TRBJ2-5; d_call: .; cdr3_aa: CSASLLAGLETQYF; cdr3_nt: TGCAGTGCTAGTTTGCTAGCCGGTTTAGAGACCCAGTACTTC
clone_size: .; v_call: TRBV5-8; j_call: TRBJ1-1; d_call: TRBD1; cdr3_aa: CASSSDRARNTEAFF; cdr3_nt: TGTGCCAGCAGCTCCGACAGGGCACGGAACACTGAAGCTTTCTTT
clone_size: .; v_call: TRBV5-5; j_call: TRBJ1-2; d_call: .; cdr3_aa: CASSLGQGNYGYTF; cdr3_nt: TGTGCCAGCAGCTTAGGTCAGGGAAACTATGGCTACACCTTC
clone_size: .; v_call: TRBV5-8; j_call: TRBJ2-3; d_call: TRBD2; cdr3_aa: CASSYGTITDTQYF; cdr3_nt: TGTGCCAGCAGCTACGGGACTATTACAGATACGCAGTATTTT
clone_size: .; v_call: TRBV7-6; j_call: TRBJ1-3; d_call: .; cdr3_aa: CASGLGGVAGNTIYF; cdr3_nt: TGTGCCAGCGGCCTTGGAGGGGTCGCTGGAAACACCATATATTTT
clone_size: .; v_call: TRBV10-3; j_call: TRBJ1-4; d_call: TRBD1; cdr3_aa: CAISESTRQGREKLFF; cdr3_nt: TGTGCCATCAGTGAGTCGACTCGACAGGGTCGTGAAAAACTGTTTTTT
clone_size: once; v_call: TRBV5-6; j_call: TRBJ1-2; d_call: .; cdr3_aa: CASSFRNQGTYGYTF; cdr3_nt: TGTGCCAGCAGCTTCCGGAATCAGGGTACCTATGGCTACACCTTC
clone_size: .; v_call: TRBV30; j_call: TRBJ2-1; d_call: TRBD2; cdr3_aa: CACLPAGPPYNEQFF; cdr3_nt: TGTGCCTGTTTACCAGCGGGGCCGCCCTACAATGAGCAGTTCTTC
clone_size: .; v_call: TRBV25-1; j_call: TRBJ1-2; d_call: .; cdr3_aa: CGRGGYGYTF; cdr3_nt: TGTGGGAGGGGAGGCTATGGCTACACCTTC
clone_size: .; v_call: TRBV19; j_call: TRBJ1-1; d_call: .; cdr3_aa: CASSIWQGDTEAFF; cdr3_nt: TGTGCCAGTAGTATTTGGCAGGGCGACACTGAAGCTTTCTTT
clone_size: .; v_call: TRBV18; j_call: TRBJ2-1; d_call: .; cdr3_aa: CASSPGAQDDEQFF; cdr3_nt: TGTGCCAGCTCACCAGGGGCCCAGGATGATGAGCAGTTCTTC
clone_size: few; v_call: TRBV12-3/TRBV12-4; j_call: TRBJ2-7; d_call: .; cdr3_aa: CASSLGRNEQYF; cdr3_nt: TGTGCCAGCAGTTTAGGGAGGAACGAGCAGTACTTC